The 11 T cell receptor beta chains listed next were all sequenced from one sample in a study of blood T cell repertoires in COVID-19. TCRdb's table, derived via immunoSEQ multiplex PCR, lists solely in-frame clones and lacks some. The sample includes about 120,000 clones, 65% to 90% of them seen just once. Sequencing used peripheral blood. These receptors were obtained from a woman over 75 with acute or convalescent COVID-19.

The gene calls are TRBV4-2 and TRBJ1-2, with a tentative D call TRBD1 (6 bases). V dropped 4 bases and J dropped 6 bases, with 27 bases sitting between them. This CDR3 is 18 amino acids long. The germline V gene has CDR1 LGHNA and CDR2 YNFKEQ. The CDR3 spells CASSRQILTGFGPDGYTF. CDR3 bases: TGTGCCAGCAGCCGACAAATTTTGACAGGCTTCGGACCTGATGGCTACACCTTC.

The chain's CDR3 is CASSRSGGLYNEQFF. CDR3 nucleotides: TGTGCCAGCAGCAGAAGCGGGGGGCTATACAATGAGCAGTTCTTC. V gene TRBV7-2 combines with J gene TRBJ2-1; TRBD2 matches 9 bases. The CDR3 has 15 amino acids. After removal of 5 bases from V and 4 bases from J, the junction contained 6 bases not matched to a gene. CDR1 and CDR2 (germline): SGHTA, FQGNSA.

The genes are TRBV29-1 and TRBJ1-2; 9 bases are shared with TRBD1. With 6 bases clipped from V and 7 bases from J, the junction kept 15 bases outside the gene matches. Germline V CDR1 and CDR2: SQVTM, ANQGSEA. This CDR3 comprises 15 residues. This CDR3 is CSVDWDRASTGGYTF. Written as DNA, the CDR3 is TGCAGCGTAGATTGGGACAGGGCTTCCACCGGTGGCTACACCTTC.

This clone was counted only a few times. This rearrangement joins TRBV6-2 or TRBV6-3 to TRBJ1-4; 7 positions match TRBD1. The V gene end was trimmed by 5 bases and the J gene end by 0 bases; junction bases not matched to a gene: 15. The CDR3 totals 19 residues. In germline, CDR1 is MNHEY, CDR2 SVGEGT. CDR3 sequence: CASSGRKPGQIATNEKLFF. The CDR3 DNA is TGTGCCAGCAGTGGACGCAAACCGGGACAGATTGCAACTAATGAAAAACTGTTTTTT.

This CDR3 is CASTVELAQETQYF. CDR3 DNA sequence: TGTGCCAGCACCGTCGAGCTAGCGCAAGAGACCCAGTACTTC. V is TRBV28 and J is TRBJ2-5, with a possible D match to TRBD2 (6 bases). V dropped 7 bases and J dropped 2 bases, with 14 bases sitting between them. Germline V lookup: CDR1 MDHEN, CDR2 SYDVKM. CDR3 length: 14 residues. The full variable domain, rest sourced from reference TRBV28 and TRBJ2-5, is DVKVTQSSRYLVKRTGEKVFLECVQDMDHENMFWYRQDPGLGLRLIYFSYDVKMKEKGDIPEGYSVSREKKERFSLILESASTNQTSMYLCASTVELAQETQYFGPGTRLLVL.

This chain uses TRBV7-3 with TRBJ1-1, with D possibly matching TRBD1 (6 bases). The germline V gene encodes CDR1 SGHTA and CDR2 FQGTGA. V was shortened by 1 base and J by 4 bases, with 10 bases between the two germline ends. This CDR3 spans 14 amino acids. CDR3 sequence (DNA): TGTGCCAGCAGCTTAATTCCAGGGGTCACTGAAGCTTTCTTT. Translating gives CASSLIPGVTEAFF.

V and J are TRBV12-3 or TRBV12-4 and TRBJ1-2, with D unclear. The ends were cut back, 5 bases at V and 7 bases at J, with 14 bases in the middle. The CDR3 length is 13 residues. CDR3 protein: CASSRPRGGGYTF. The CDR3 region has the DNA TGTGCCAGCAGTCGCCCAAGAGGTGGTGGCTACACCTTC.

CDR3 DNA: TGTGCCAGCAGTTACTCAGAGGGGGCACACTATGGCTACACCTTC. This gives the protein CASSYSEGAHYGYTF. V is TRBV6-2 or TRBV6-3 and J is TRBJ1-2, with 7 bases lining up with TRBD1. This CDR3 is 15 amino acids long. Looked up from germline, CDR1 is MNHEY and CDR2 is SVGEGT. J was trimmed by 3 bases and V by 0 bases; bases with no gene match: 4.

The gene calls are TRBV12-3 or TRBV12-4 and TRBJ2-3, with D hard to call. Between the trimmed V and J ends, which lost 6 bases and 0 bases, there was a span of 7 bases. The CDR3 covers 13 residues. The CDR3 here is CASRPISTDTQYF. The CDR3, as DNA: TGTGCCAGCAGACCTATCAGCACAGATACGCAGTATTTT.

The J gene is TRBJ2-7, the V gene TRBV15; TRBD1 agrees at 7 bases. This CDR3 is 13 amino acids long. Per germline, CDR1 LNHNV and CDR2 YYDKDF (reference sequence). Germline trimming cut 0 bases from V and 6 bases from J; bases unmatched to any gene: 2. CDR3 DNA: TGTGCCACCAGCAGAGAGAACAGGGGCGAGCAGTACTTC. Translating it yields CATSRENRGEQYF.

The V call is TRBV7-9, the J call TRBJ2-5, with TRBD2 matching over 12 bases. The V gene's germline CDR1 is SEHNR and CDR2 FQNEAQ (reference sequence). The CDR3 has 15 residues. Unmatched junction bases numbered 5, after V lost 5 bases and J lost 4 bases. CDR3 sequence (DNA): TGTGCCAGCAGCATACCTAGCGGGGGGGCAGAGACCCAGTACTTC. It is translated as CASSIPSGGAETQYF.